The 27 T cell receptor beta chains listed next were all sequenced from one sample in a study of beta chain features in type 1 diabetes. As every portion of the isolated RNA was reverse transcribed, the sequencing read expressed TCRB transcripts. Sequencing used immunoSEQ multiplex PCR; TCRdb keeps in-frame clones, though not all of them. The sample records roughly 450,000 clones, about an eighth being singletons. The sample was naive CD4+ T cells from blood. These receptors were collected from a woman under 30 in good health.

This clone was seen a handful of times. This sequence joins TRBV15 and TRBJ1-2; maybe TRBD1 (6 bases). V was trimmed by 9 bases and J by 1 base, leaving 12 bases between them. This CDR3 spans 13 amino acids. CDR1 is LNHNV and CDR2 is YYDKDF in the germline V gene (reference sequence). The CDR3 region is CATCRDNNYGYTF. The CDR3 DNA sequence: TGTGCCACTTGCCGGGACAATAACTATGGCTACACCTTC.

The CDR3 DNA follows: TGTGCCAGCAGTTACCTTGGACGGTTTAATGAAGCTTTCTTT. It yields the protein CASSYLGRFNEAFF. This chain links TRBV6-5 with TRBJ1-1, with D hard to call. V dropped 2 bases and J dropped 7 bases, with 14 bases sitting between them. The CDR3 is 14 residues long. Germline values: CDR1 MNHEY, CDR2 SVGAGI.

This clone was seen only a few times. This chain uses TRBV7-2 with TRBJ1-1; no clear D gene. The germline V gene encodes CDR1 SGHTA and CDR2 FQGNSA. CDR3 length: 14 amino acids. Trimming took off 2 bases at V and 4 bases at J, with 11 bases between the two ends. DNA for the CDR3: TGTGCCAGCAGCTTAAGTGCGTGGAGCACTGAAGCTTTCTTT. This translates into CASSLSAWSTEAFF.

On this clone: This may be a read error, as it is one base from a much larger clone. The chain has TRBV9 and TRBJ2-5; D remains unclear. The germline gives CDR1 SGDLS, CDR2 YYNGEE. The CDR3 covers 11 residues. Trimming left V 3 bases short and J 2 bases short, with 2 bases between. The CDR3 coding sequence is TGTGCCAGCAGCGGACAAGAGACCCAGTACTTC. The encoded protein is CASSGQETQYF.

This clone has only a few counts. V gene TRBV18 combines with J gene TRBJ1-2, with TRBD1 as a possible D gene (5 bases). V shed 3 bases and J shed 8 bases, with 19 bases lying between them. The CDR3 totals 15 residues. Germline values: CDR1 KGHSH, CDR2 LQKENI. In DNA form, the CDR3 reads TGTGCCAGCTCACCCTCCCAGGGCGCTCGGGGAGGCTACACCTTC. Translated, it gives CASSPSQGARGGYTF.

About this clone itself: Other DNA sequences in the same sample also yield this CDR3. The chain uses TRBV18 and TRBJ2-7, with D uncertain. Germline V gene sequence: CDR1 KGHSH, CDR2 LQKENI. The CDR3 totals 13 residues. The V gene lost 3 bases and the J gene lost 2 bases, with 8 bases spanning the gap. CDR3 DNA: TGTGCCAGCTCACCTGTAAGGACCTACGAGCAGTACTTC. It specifies CASSPVRTYEQYF.

In this sample, this clone turned up a few times. The V gene is TRBV5-1, the J gene TRBJ2-5, with D tentatively TRBD1 (6 bases). Germline-derived CDR1 and CDR2 are SGHRS and YFSETQ. Trimming cost V 4 bases and J 5 bases, with 15 bases left between them. This CDR3 comprises 14 residues. In DNA, the CDR3 is TGCGCCAGCAGCCCCGGTAGCCAGGGGGAGACCCAGTACTTC. Translating gives CASSPGSQGETQYF.

This clone appeared a few times. The chain employs TRBV30 and TRBJ1-1, with D tentatively TRBD1 (6 bases). Germline V gives CDR1 GTSNPN, CDR2 SVGIG (reference sequence). The CDR3 covers 11 residues. The germline V and J ends were trimmed by 4 bases and 6 bases, with 9 bases remaining between them. The CDR3 bases are TGTGCCTGGATGAAGGGGGCTGAAGCTTTCTTT. Protein: CAWMKGAEAFF.

The chain combines TRBV6-1 with TRBJ2-7, with D perhaps given as TRBD1 or TRBD2 (7 bases each). Per germline, CDR1 MNHNS and CDR2 SASEGT. This CDR3 is built from 13 residues. With 11 bases removed from V and 3 bases from J, the gap between germline ends came to 17 bases. The chain's CDR3 is CAAGDSLFYEQYV. DNA for the CDR3: TGTGCCGCGGGGGACAGCCTTTTCTACGAGCAGTACGTC.

The V call is TRBV9, the J call TRBJ1-2, with D perhaps TRBD1 (5 bases). The V gene's germline CDR1 is SGDLS and CDR2 YYNGEE. The CDR3 consists of 18 residues. Trimming left V 4 bases short and J 7 bases short, with 29 bases between. The CDR3 reads CASSLTLHRDAGRSGYTF. CDR3 nucleotides: TGTGCCAGCAGCCTCACACTCCACCGGGACGCCGGGCGGAGTGGCTACACCTTC.

This clone came up a few times. The chain is built from TRBV5-1 and TRBJ2-5; D unclear. The germline V gene has CDR1 SGHRS and CDR2 YFSETQ. Trimming stripped 3 bases from V and 3 bases from J, with 6 bases between. The CDR3 spans 12 residues. DNA of the CDR3: TGCGCCAGCAGCTCTCTGGAAGAGACCCAGTACTTC. Protein: CASSSLEETQYF.

This chain joins TRBV4-3 and TRBJ1-2; D gene unclear. Trimming removed 1 base from V and 7 bases from J, with 13 bases in between. The CDR3 loop spans 14 amino acids. CDR1 LGHNA and CDR2 YSLEER come from the germline V gene. CDR3 region: CASSQGGWDIGYTF. CDR3 DNA: TGCGCCAGCAGCCAAGGAGGGTGGGATATTGGCTACACCTTC.

This clone occurred a few times. Germline and junction disagree at one end, which may indicate a read error. The genes are TRBV20-1 and TRBJ1-2; D might be TRBD1 (5 bases). The CDR3 has 8 residues. Germline loops: CDR1 DFQATT, CDR2 SNEGSKA (reference sequence). The chain's CDR3 is CSPGREGF. CDR3 coding DNA: TGCAGTCCAGGGAGGGAGGGCTTC.

This clone has just a few counts. The chain couples TRBV27 to TRBJ2-1; D gene unclear. With 9 bases removed from V and 7 bases from J, the gap between germline ends came to 13 bases. Germline CDR1 and CDR2: MNHEY and SMNVEV (reference sequence). The CDR3 covers 12 residues. The CDR3 bases are TGTGCCAGGTTAGATGGACGAAATGAGCAGTTCTTC. This sequence encodes CARLDGRNEQFF.

The CDR3: CASSLVGGDYMTPLHF. CDR3 coding DNA: TGTGCCAGCAGCTTAGTAGGGGGCGATTATATGACCCCCCTCCACTTT. The V and J genes are TRBV7-9 and TRBJ1-6; 7 nucleotides agree with TRBD1. Germline V gives CDR1 SEHNR, CDR2 FQNEAQ (reference sequence). This CDR3 has 16 amino acids. Unmatched junction bases numbered 13, after V lost 1 base and J lost 13 bases. Together with reference TRBV7-9 and TRBJ1-6, the CDR3 gives the full variable domain: DTGVSQNPRHKITKRGQNVTFRCDPISEHNRLYWYRQTLGQGPEFLTYFQNEAQLEKSRLLSDRFSAERPKGSFSTLEIQRTEQGDSAMYLCASSLVGGDYMTPLHFGNGTRLTVT.

The sample holds a few counts of this clone. The V call is TRBV13, the J call TRBJ2-3, with D unresolved. Trimming took 5 bases from V and 0 from J, leaving 9 bases between them. This CDR3 region has 14 residues. CDR1 is PRHDT and CDR2 is FYEKMQ in the germline V gene (reference sequence). CDR3 region: CASSPTGSTDTQYF. The DNA for the CDR3 is TGTGCCAGCAGCCCCACTGGGAGCACAGATACGCAGTATTTT.

In regard to this clone: This CDR3 is also generated by other DNA sequences in the sample. The V call is TRBV18, the J call TRBJ2-1, with 11 bases aligning to TRBD2. Per the germline V gene, CDR1 is KGHSH and CDR2 is LQKENI. Germline trimming cut 3 bases from V and 4 bases from J; bases unmatched to any gene: 2. The CDR3 contains 15 residues. The CDR3 bases are TGTGCCAGCTCACCTCTAGCGGGAGGATACAATGAGCAGTTCTTC. It specifies CASSPLAGGYNEQFF.

This clone has more than one count but fewer than ten. The rearrangement joins TRBV29-1 to TRBJ2-2; 8 bases are shared with TRBD1. With V trimmed by 6 bases and J by 6 bases, 9 bases remained unmatched. Germline lookup yields CDR1 SQVTM and CDR2 ANQGSEA. This CDR3 has 14 residues. Written as DNA, the CDR3 is TGCAGCGTCGTCGGGACAGGAGTCCCCGGGGAGCTGTTTTTT. It yields the protein CSVVGTGVPGELFF.

The chain employs TRBV13 and TRBJ2-2; perhaps TRBD2 as D (5 bases). The germline V gene encodes CDR1 PRHDT and CDR2 FYEKMQ (reference sequence). This CDR3 is 12 amino acids long. Trimming shortened V by 6 bases and J by 4 bases, and 6 bases separated the two germline ends. The CDR3 protein is CASREGTGELFF. CDR3 nucleotides: TGTGCCAGCAGAGAGGGCACCGGGGAGCTGTTTTTT.

The genes are TRBV15 and TRBJ2-1; possibly TRBD2 for D (6 bases). This CDR3 contains 15 residues. CDR1 and CDR2 from the germline V gene are LNHNV and YYDKDF (reference sequence). The V end lost 3 bases, the J end lost 2 bases, and 11 bases lay between the germline ends. CDR3 loop: CATSSRRGAYNEQFF. The CDR3 DNA sequence: TGTGCCACCAGCAGCCGGCGGGGTGCCTACAATGAGCAGTTCTTC.

This sequence joins TRBV18 and TRBJ2-7; 7 positions match TRBD1. V was pared by 3 bases and J by 0 bases, with 2 bases of the junction left unmatched. The CDR3 is made up of 14 amino acids. Germline CDR1 reads KGHSH; CDR2 reads LQKENI. CDR3 in amino acids: CASSPTGTSYEQYV. The CDR3 nucleotides read TGTGCCAGCTCACCGACAGGGACCTCCTACGAGCAGTACGTC.

A few counts support this clone. The V gene is TRBV7-2, the J gene TRBJ2-3; D is uncertain. Trimming stripped 6 bases from V and 4 bases from J, with 14 bases between. The CDR3 spans 14 residues. The germline CDR1 and CDR2 sequences are SGHTA and FQGNSA. The CDR3 coding sequence is TGTGCCAGCAGGTCACTCCCTTACGCAGATACGCAGTATTTT. It encodes CASRSLPYADTQYF.

The CDR3 DNA sequence: TGTGCCAGCAGTCCACGACCCATCCCAGGGGAGACCCAGTACTTC. This sequence encodes CASSPRPIPGETQYF. The genes are TRBV27 and TRBJ2-5, with TRBD1 as a possible D gene (5 bases). Germline lookup yields CDR1 MNHEY and CDR2 SMNVEV (reference sequence). The CDR3 totals 15 residues. Trimming stripped 5 bases from V and 5 bases from J, with 18 bases between.

The V gene is TRBV4-3, the J gene TRBJ2-7; no reliable D call. CDR1 is LGHNA and CDR2 is YSLEER in the germline V gene. The CDR3 consists of 13 residues. Deletions cut 1 base from V and 7 bases from J, with 11 bases between. CDR3 nucleotides: TGCGCCAGCAGCCAAGCTAGGAATAGGGAGCAGTACTTC. This sequence encodes CASSQARNREQYF.

The V gene is TRBV18, the J gene TRBJ2-3; D perhaps matches TRBD1 (6 bases). This CDR3 spans 16 amino acids. Germline assignment: CDR1 KGHSH and CDR2 LQKENI. V lost 3 bases and J 1 base, leaving 14 bases between the germline ends. CDR3 nucleotide sequence: TGTGCCAGCTCACCCTCCATGCCAGGGGGCACAGATACGCAGTATTTT. This sequence encodes CASSPSMPGGTDTQYF.

The table lists this clone with a few counts. The chain employs TRBV7-2 and TRBJ2-7; TRBD2 aligns across 7 bases. CDR1 and CDR2 (germline): SGHTA, FQGNSA. The CDR3 has 14 amino acids. V was clipped by 3 bases and J by 4 bases; unmatched bases: 6. The CDR3 DNA reads as TGTGCCAGCAGCTTTGGCGGGAGCCAGTACGAGCAGTACTTC. Protein: CASSFGGSQYEQYF.

This clone was counted only a few times. V usage is TRBV4-3 and J usage is TRBJ2-7, with 7 bases lining up with TRBD2. V was pared by 0 bases and J by 4 bases, with 6 bases of the junction left unmatched. Germline V gene data show CDR1 as LGHNA and CDR2 as YSLEER. The CDR3 has 15 residues. The CDR3 spells CASSQDLREWYEQYF. The DNA of the CDR3 is TGCGCCAGCAGCCAAGATCTGCGGGAGTGGTACGAGCAGTACTTC.